These 11 T cell receptor beta chains share one sample of origin, sequenced in a study of PD-L1 blockade in urothelial cancer. Sequencing was performed with immunoSEQ multiplex PCR; in TCRdb, only in-frame clones are kept and a portion is missing. This repertoire shows 45,000 to 65,000 clones, about 85% found once; its top ten account for around 16%. Time point specified: pretreatment peripheral blood. The starting material was PBMCs, obtained around atezolizumab (anti-PD-L1) treatment. The source of these receptors is an older man with urothelial cancer.

The V gene is TRBV10-3, the J gene TRBJ1-2; 10 bases are a match to TRBD1. V was pared by 0 bases and J by 6 bases, with 1 base of the junction left unmatched. CDR1 and CDR2 from the germline V gene are ENHRY and SYGVKD. The CDR3 length is 14 residues. CDR3 protein: CAISESGQGDGYTF. CDR3 in DNA: TGTGCCATCAGTGAGTCTGGACAGGGGGATGGCTACACCTTC.

There are a few counts of this clone. V gene TRBV4-2 combines with J gene TRBJ2-7, with 10 bases aligning to TRBD2. Unmatched junction bases numbered 0, after V lost 1 base and J lost 0 bases. Per the germline V gene, CDR1 is LGHNA and CDR2 is YNFKEQ. This CDR3 is built from 15 residues. The chain's CDR3 is CASSQGLAGSYEQYF. Here the CDR3 DNA reads TGTGCCAGCAGCCAAGGACTAGCGGGCTCCTACGAGCAGTACTTC.

CDR3 bases: TGTGCCAGTGCCTTAGGGAGATCTGGGGCCAACGTCCTGACTTTC. Its protein product is CASALGRSGANVLTF. The gene calls are TRBV19 and TRBJ2-6; possible D gene TRBD2, 5 bases. Germline V gene data show CDR1 as LNHDA and CDR2 as SQIVND (reference sequence). Trimming took off 8 bases at V and 1 base at J, with 12 bases between the two ends. The CDR3 consists of 15 residues.

The rearrangement joins TRBV27 to TRBJ2-5; the match to TRBD2 covers 8 bases. CDR1 MNHEY and CDR2 SMNVEV come from the germline V gene (reference sequence). V lost 6 bases to trimming and J lost 2 bases; unmatched junction nucleotides: 11. The CDR3 is 16 residues long. Here the CDR3 reads CASRPVSGTRQETQYF. The CDR3 region has the DNA TGTGCCAGCAGGCCAGTTTCCGGGACTAGACAAGAGACCCAGTACTTC.

This chain links TRBV7-2 with TRBJ2-7; 10 nucleotides line up with TRBD2. The CDR3 length is 15 residues. V gave up 0 bases and J gave up 7 bases; unmatched junction bases: 6. Germline loops: CDR1 SGHTA, CDR2 FQGNSA. The CDR3 reads CASSLAGTSAVEQYF. CDR3 DNA: TGTGCCAGCAGCTTAGCCGGGACTAGCGCCGTTGAGCAGTACTTC.

V is TRBV7-9 and J is TRBJ2-7, with D perhaps matching TRBD2 (5 bases). This CDR3 is built from 12 residues. V was trimmed by 5 bases and J by 7 bases, leaving 12 bases between them. From germline, CDR1 is SEHNR and CDR2 FQNEAQ (reference sequence). CDR3 region: CASSLTSGEQYF. CDR3 DNA sequence: TGTGCCAGCAGCCTCACTAGTGGAGAGCAGTACTTC.

The chain is built from TRBV7-9 and TRBJ1-2; perhaps TRBD1 as D (6 bases). The length of the CDR3 is 15 residues. The ends were cut back, 5 bases at V and 5 bases at J, with 18 bases in the middle. Germline V gives CDR1 SEHNR, CDR2 FQNEAQ (reference sequence). The CDR3 DNA follows: TGTGCCAGCAGCCTCTCCGGGACACCTTTATATGGCTACACCTTC. It specifies CASSLSGTPLYGYTF.

CDR3 nucleotides: TGTGCCAGTAGCCCAGGGTCGGTTTCCTACGAGCAGTACTTC. It encodes CASSPGSVSYEQYF. The chain couples TRBV19 to TRBJ2-7; D is perhaps TRBD1 (5 bases). CDR3 size: 14 residues. CDR1 is LNHDA and CDR2 is SQIVND in the germline V gene (reference sequence). The V and J ends lost 6 bases and 1 base respectively, with 13 bases between them.

The chain couples TRBV10-3 to TRBJ2-5; no clear D gene. This CDR3 is 15 amino acids long. Germline values: CDR1 ENHRY, CDR2 SYGVKD. The ends were cut back, 0 bases at V and 4 bases at J, with 12 bases in the middle. The CDR3 reads CAISESPAGSETQYF. The CDR3 nucleotides read TGTGCCATCAGTGAGTCCCCCGCCGGGTCAGAGACCCAGTACTTC.

This clone was seen a single time. This chain connects TRBV18 to TRBJ2-3, with 12 bases matching TRBD2. CDR1 is KGHSH, CDR2 LQKENI, per germline. The J segment lost 0 bases and the V segment lost 3 bases, leaving 7 bases of the junction unmatched. This CDR3 has 18 residues. The CDR3 DNA reads TGTGCCAGCTCACCCCGGACTAGCGGGACCACTAGCACAGATACGCAGTATTTT. Amino acids: CASSPRTSGTTSTDTQYF.

The chain uses TRBV11-3 and TRBJ2-1, with unresolved D. CDR1 SGHNT and CDR2 YENEEA come from the germline V gene. The CDR3 length is 15 residues. Trimming left V 1 base short and J 8 bases short, with 15 bases between. CDR3 sequence reads: CASSLGGGDLDEQFF. CDR3 coding DNA: TGTGCCAGCAGCTTAGGCGGTGGAGATCTAGATGAGCAGTTCTTC. Looking up the rest from reference TRBV11-3 and TRBJ2-1 gives the full variable domain: EAGVVQSPRYKIIEKKQPVAFWCNPISGHNTLYWYLQNLGQGPELLIRYENEEAVDDSQLPKDRFSAERLKGVDSTLKIQPAELGDSAVYLCASSLGGGDLDEQFFGPGTRLTVL.